The entry below gives a single TCR beta chain sequence along with its context. Its matching antigen is unknown. The method was immunoSEQ multiplex PCR; TCRdb's version includes in-frame clones alone and lacks a portion of them. Seen here are approximately 39,000 clones, almost 85% observed once, and the top ten hold less than 1.5%. Buffy coats from healthy blood donors served as controls. The data belong to a study of STAT5B mutations in CD4+ large granular lymphocyte leukemia. Findings and limits, study-wide: TRBV06-family usage was enriched in top patient clones (8/27) versus controls (2/35). CD4-sorted patient repertoires seemed more clonal than healthy CD4+ repertoires.

Germline lookup yields CDR1 LGHNA and CDR2 YSLEER. The CDR3 length is 15 residues. V shed 6 bases, J shed 5 bases, and the junction held 7 bases outside the gene matches. This chain uses TRBV4-3 with TRBJ2-1; 10 nucleotides match TRBD2. Sequencing used CD4+ T cells from blood buffy coats. This TCR derives from a human donor in good health. CDR3 in DNA: TGCGCCAGCAGTCAACGGACTAGCGGCCACAATGAGCAGTTCTTC. This codes for CASSQRTSGHNEQFF.